This passage covers 32 T cell receptor beta chains from one sample sequenced in a study of blood T cell repertoires in COVID-19 (dated by TCRdb to about 2020). Receptor libraries were prepared by the immunoSEQ multiplex PCR assay. TCRdb's version of the immuneACCESS table is confined to in-frame rearrangements and falls short of the full clone set. An unresolved V gene accounts for under half of the shortfall where checked; the remainder is of unknown origin. The sample profile shows about 360,000 clones; about 87% of them were found once. Together, the top ten hold about 3% of the sample. Material: peripheral blood. The receptors come from a human donor in a cohort sampled during active COVID-19.

A single count supports this clone. The V gene is TRBV3-1 (or the pseudogene TRBV3-2), the J gene TRBJ1-4; the D gene is possibly TRBD1 (6 bases). V was trimmed by 0 bases and J by 6 bases, leaving 14 bases between them. Germline V CDR1 and CDR2: LGHDT, YNNKEL (reference sequence). This CDR3 contains 16 residues. CDR3 DNA: TGTGCCAGCAGCCAAGATATCACAGGGAGGGATGAAAAACTGTTTTTT. This gives the protein CASSQDITGRDEKLFF.

The genes are TRBV19 and TRBJ1-5; D is possibly TRBD1 (5 bases). CDR1 LNHDA and CDR2 SQIVND come from the germline V gene (reference sequence). This CDR3 region has 13 residues. Trimming cost V 6 bases and J 8 bases, with 14 bases left between them. CDR3 DNA sequence: TGTGCCAGTAGCGGACCAGGGCTGGAGCCCCAGCATTTT. Its protein product is CASSGPGLEPQHF.

V and J are TRBV6-5 and TRBJ2-5; 10 bases are shared with TRBD1. Losses at the gene ends were 4 bases for V and 14 bases for J; bases not matched to a gene: 13. The CDR3 is made up of 14 amino acids. CDR1 MNHEY and CDR2 SVGAGI come from the germline V gene. The CDR3 DNA follows: TGTGCCAGCAGTTTCGCGACAGGGGGCGCGGAGGTATACTTC. Translated: CASSFATGGAEVYF.

This chain uses TRBV28 with TRBJ1-2, with D maybe TRBD1 (6 bases). The CDR3 contains 14 residues. Trimming left V 2 bases short and J 4 bases short, with 11 bases between. CDR1 is MDHEN and CDR2 is SYDVKM in the germline V gene. The CDR3 DNA follows: TGTGCCAGCAGTTTAGGACAGCTTCTCTATGGCTACACCTTC. Translated: CASSLGQLLYGYTF.

The genes are TRBV30 and TRBJ1-2; no firm D call. The V gene's germline CDR1 is GTSNPN and CDR2 SVGIG (reference sequence). Trimming took off 2 bases at V and 8 bases at J, with 18 bases between the two ends. This CDR3 has 14 residues. Here the CDR3 DNA reads TGTGCCTGGAGTCGGACCCGGACTGAGTCCGGCTACACCTTC. It codes for CAWSRTRTESGYTF.

This chain uses TRBV6-5 with TRBJ1-3, with 7 bases fitting TRBD1. In germline, CDR1 is MNHEY, CDR2 SVGAGI. After removal of 5 bases from V and 5 bases from J, the junction contained 9 bases not matched to a gene. This CDR3 spans 15 amino acids. In DNA, the CDR3 is TGTGCCAGCAGTCGTGCCGGGACAGAAAGAAACACCATATATTTT. Protein product: CASSRAGTERNTIYF.

Points on this clone: Other DNA sequences of this sample code for an identical CDR3. The chain employs TRBV7-9 and TRBJ2-2, with D maybe TRBD1 (6 bases). V was cut by 5 bases and J by 5 bases, with 9 bases left in between. CDR3 length equals 13 residues. From germline, CDR1 is SEHNR and CDR2 FQNEAQ (reference sequence). CDR3: CASSPGVTGELFF. For the CDR3, the DNA is TGTGCCAGCAGCCCAGGGGTGACCGGGGAGCTGTTTTTT.

The chain employs TRBV7-2 and TRBJ2-1; the D gene is possibly TRBD2 (5 bases). The CDR3 loop spans 15 amino acids. CDR1 and CDR2 from the germline V gene are SGHTA and FQGNSA. The V end lost 1 base, the J end lost 5 bases, and 12 bases lay between the germline ends. The CDR3 reads CASSLVSGNHNEQFF. As DNA, the CDR3 is TGTGCCAGCAGCTTAGTGTCGGGGAACCACAATGAGCAGTTCTTC.

The gene calls are TRBV18 and TRBJ2-3; the match to TRBD2 covers 10 bases. After removal of 3 bases from V and 5 bases from J, the junction contained 8 bases not matched to a gene. The germline V gene encodes CDR1 KGHSH and CDR2 LQKENI. This CDR3 spans 16 amino acids. CDR3 in amino acids: CASSPRLAGNGDTQYF. The CDR3 bases are TGTGCCAGCTCACCTCGACTAGCGGGTAACGGAGATACGCAGTATTTT.

J is TRBJ2-5 and V is TRBV18; D might be TRBD1 (6 bases). Germline-derived CDR1 and CDR2 are KGHSH and LQKENI. The CDR3 runs 16 residues. V was shortened by 7 bases and J by 0 bases, with 18 bases between the two germline ends. CDR3 sequence (DNA): TGTGCCAGCTGCCCAATAGGGGGACCCTACCAAGAGACCCAGTACTTC. Its translation: CASCPIGGPYQETQYF.

The V and J genes are TRBV7-3 and TRBJ2-3; tentatively, D is TRBD2 (6 bases). This CDR3 region has 15 residues. Germline loops: CDR1 SGHTA, CDR2 FQGTGA. V was trimmed by 3 bases and J by 2 bases, leaving 12 bases between them. CDR3: CASSLEAGNTDTQYF. The CDR3 DNA reads TGTGCCAGCAGCTTGGAAGCGGGCAACACAGATACGCAGTATTTT.

V and J are TRBV28 and TRBJ2-4; the match to TRBD2 covers 8 bases. The ends lost 6 bases at V and 0 bases at J; junction bases unmatched: 7. The CDR3 has 16 residues. Germline V gene lookup returns CDR1 MDHEN and CDR2 SYDVKM. CDR3 region: CASSGGGELAKNIQYF. The CDR3 nucleotides are TGTGCCAGCAGCGGGGGGGGTGAGCTAGCCAAAAACATTCAGTACTTC. The variable domain in full, completed from reference TRBV28 and TRBJ2-4, reads DVKVTQSSRYLVKRTGEKVFLECVQDMDHENMFWYRQDPGLGLRLIYFSYDVKMKEKGDIPEGYSVSREKKERFSLILESASTNQTSMYLCASSGGGELAKNIQYFGAGTRLSVL.

This clone was observed once. The V and J genes are TRBV28 and TRBJ1-5; tentatively, D is TRBD1 (6 bases). The germline V gene encodes CDR1 MDHEN and CDR2 SYDVKM. V lost 4 bases to trimming and J lost 4 bases, with 14 bases between them. CDR3 length: 15 amino acids. In DNA, the CDR3 is TGTGCCAGCAGTTCTACGGGGGGCTGGAATCAGCCCCAGCATTTT. It specifies CASSSTGGWNQPQHF.

This chain joins TRBV5-6 and TRBJ1-4; possibly TRBD1 for D (6 bases). V gave up 4 bases and J gave up 5 bases, with 15 bases separating them. In germline, CDR1 is SGHDT, CDR2 YYEEEE. The CDR3 is 15 amino acids. CDR3 protein: CASSLRQDPNEKLFF. CDR3 sequence (DNA): TGTGCCAGCAGCCTCCGACAGGATCCAAATGAAAAACTGTTTTTT.

The chain links TRBV28 to TRBJ2-7, with TRBD2 identical over 7 bases. CDR1 is MDHEN and CDR2 is SYDVKM in the germline V gene. The junction had 21 bases not matched to a gene; V was cut back by 4 bases and J by 0 bases. The CDR3 length is 20 residues. This chain's CDR3 is CASSWTQRGGDTDSSYEQYF. The CDR3 nucleotides read TGTGCCAGCAGTTGGACCCAGCGGGGCGGGGATACTGATTCCTCCTACGAGCAGTACTTC.

The chain employs TRBV5-8 and TRBJ2-2, with TRBD1 matching over 7 bases. Per the germline V gene, CDR1 is SGHTS and CDR2 is YDEGEE. The V segment lost 7 bases and the J segment 5 bases; nucleotides outside the gene matches: 8. The CDR3 consists of 14 residues. The CDR3 loop reads CASSQGIGTGELFF. The CDR3 DNA is TGTGCCAGCTCACAGGGGATAGGAACCGGGGAGCTGTTTTTT. Together with reference TRBV5-8 and TRBJ2-2, the CDR3 gives the full variable domain: EAGVTQSPTHLIKTRGQQATLRCSPISGHTSVYWYQQALGLGLQFLLWYDEGEERNRGNFPPRFSGRQFPNYSSELNVNALELEDSALYLCASSQGIGTGELFFGEGSRLTVL.

This clone turned up a few times. The J gene is TRBJ2-1, the V gene TRBV4-2; TRBD2 matches at 10 bases. This CDR3 comprises 18 residues. The germline V gene encodes CDR1 LGHNA and CDR2 YNFKEQ. Trimming at V came to 4 bases and at J to 0 bases, leaving 9 bases not matched to a gene. CDR3 DNA: TGTGCCAGCAGCCCACAACTAGCGGGACCGAGCTCCTACAATGAGCAGTTCTTC. Residues: CASSPQLAGPSSYNEQFF.

The rearrangement uses TRBV11-3 and TRBJ1-5; 9 nucleotides line up with TRBD1. The V gene end was trimmed by 1 base and the J gene end by 6 bases; junction bases not matched to a gene: 10. Germline loops: CDR1 SGHNT, CDR2 YENEEA. CDR3 length: 17 amino acids. The CDR3 sequence is CASSLVARDRVTQPQHF. As DNA, the CDR3 is TGTGCCAGCAGCTTAGTTGCTCGGGACAGGGTGACTCAGCCCCAGCATTTT.

The chain combines TRBV14 with TRBJ2-7; possible D gene TRBD1, 6 bases. Germline V gene sequence: CDR1 SGHDN, CDR2 FVKESK. CDR3 size: 13 residues. Deletions cut 4 bases from V and 6 bases from J, with 13 bases between. In nucleotides, the CDR3 is TGTGCCAGCAGCCGTACCCGAGGGGGCGAGCAGTACTTC. Translated: CASSRTRGGEQYF.

The genes are TRBV27 and TRBJ2-1; TRBD1 is a possible D gene (6 bases). V was pared by 5 bases and J by 9 bases, with 17 bases between. CDR3 size: 14 residues. Germline V lookup: CDR1 MNHEY, CDR2 SMNVEV (reference sequence). The CDR3 loop is CASSTRHPTGEQFF. The CDR3 nucleotides are TGTGCCAGCAGTACTCGACACCCGACAGGTGAGCAGTTCTTC.

This chain uses TRBV5-8 with TRBJ2-6; 7 bases fit TRBD1. Germline loops: CDR1 SGHTS, CDR2 YDEGEE. V shed 4 bases and J 4 bases; nucleotides not matched to a gene: 11. This CDR3 region has 17 residues. The CDR3 bases are TGTGCCAGCAGCCGCGGACAGGTCTCGATAGGGGCCAACGTCCTGACTTTC. Its protein product is CASSRGQVSIGANVLTF.

The chain carries TRBV28 and TRBJ2-3; tentatively, D is TRBD2 (6 bases). The CDR3 runs to 14 residues. V lost 4 bases to trimming and J lost 1 base, with 9 bases between them. The germline V gene encodes CDR1 MDHEN and CDR2 SYDVKM. CDR3 sequence reads: CASSSAGRTDTQYF. CDR3 sequence (DNA): TGTGCCAGCAGTTCGGCGGGACGCACAGATACGCAGTATTTT.

The chain is built from TRBV7-9 and TRBJ2-7; 8 bases are shared with TRBD1. The CDR3 runs 15 residues. CDR1 and CDR2 (germline): SEHNR, FQNEAQ (reference sequence). V was pared by 1 base and J by 2 bases, with 4 bases of the junction left unmatched. CDR3 coding DNA: TGTGCCAGCAGCTTAGAGGGGACAGGTCCCTACGAGCAGTACTTC. The encoded protein is CASSLEGTGPYEQYF.

This chain connects TRBV28 to TRBJ2-3, with 10 bases identical to TRBD2. This CDR3 spans 16 amino acids. CDR1 is MDHEN and CDR2 is SYDVKM in the germline V gene. Trimming cost V 4 bases and J 2 bases; bases outside gene matches: 6. The CDR3 DNA follows: TGTGCCAGCAGTTCCGCAACTAGCGGGAACACAGATACGCAGTATTTT. This gives the protein CASSSATSGNTDTQYF.

The V and J genes are TRBV11-3 and TRBJ2-5; 8 positions match TRBD1. Germline V gene sequence: CDR1 SGHNT, CDR2 YENEEA. J lost 7 bases, V lost 5 bases, and 9 bases had no gene match. This CDR3 spans 14 amino acids. This chain's CDR3 is CASSKSRGRGTQYF. CDR3 coding DNA: TGTGCCAGCAGCAAGTCCAGGGGGCGCGGGACCCAGTACTTC. The variable domain in full, with the rest retrieved from reference TRBV11-3 and TRBJ2-5, is EAGVVQSPRYKIIEKKQPVAFWCNPISGHNTLYWYLQNLGQGPELLIRYENEEAVDDSQLPKDRFSAERLKGVDSTLKIQPAELGDSAVYLCASSKSRGRGTQYFGPGTRLLVL.

The rearrangement joins TRBV28 to TRBJ2-7; D gene unclear. Germline V lookup: CDR1 MDHEN, CDR2 SYDVKM. V was trimmed by 3 bases and J by 7 bases, leaving 22 bases between them. CDR3 length: 16 residues. For the CDR3, the DNA is TGTGCCAGCAGTTTTGCGGCAGCTTTACCTACTTGGGAGCAGTACTTC. Translation: CASSFAAALPTWEQYF.

The gene calls are TRBV7-6 and TRBJ2-7; D gene ambiguous. Trimming cost V 0 bases and J 5 bases, with 14 bases left between them. CDR1 is SGHVS and CDR2 is FNYEAQ in the germline V gene. The CDR3 is 15 residues long. Written as DNA, the CDR3 is TGTGCCAGCAGCTTAGCCCCCTCGTGGAGCAACGAGCAGTACTTC. Translated: CASSLAPSWSNEQYF.

The chain uses TRBV19 and TRBJ1-5; 7 bases agree with TRBD1. This CDR3 has 15 residues. Germline trimming cut 1 base from V and 7 bases from J; bases unmatched to any gene: 7. Germline V gives CDR1 LNHDA, CDR2 SQIVND (reference sequence). CDR3 residues: CASSIVQGNWQPQHF. Written as DNA, the CDR3 is TGTGCCAGTAGTATAGTACAGGGGAACTGGCAGCCCCAGCATTTT.

Of note for this clone: Other DNA sequences from this sample encode an identical CDR3 as well. As DNA, the CDR3 is TGCGCCAGCAGCTTAGCAGGGAGGTCACCCCTCCACTTT. As protein: CASSLAGRSPLHF. V and J are TRBV5-1 and TRBJ1-6; TRBD1 might be the D (5 bases). Germline-derived CDR1 and CDR2 are SGHRS and YFSETQ. V was trimmed by 2 bases and J by 10 bases, leaving 10 bases between them. The CDR3 extends over 13 amino acids.

The CDR3, as DNA: TGCGCCAGCAGGGCTGACAGGGAGCCGTACGAGCAGTACTTC. Translating it yields CASRADREPYEQYF. The chain employs TRBV5-1 and TRBJ2-7; 7 bases align to TRBD1. The germline CDR1 and CDR2 sequences are SGHRS and YFSETQ. The CDR3 runs 14 residues. J was trimmed by 4 bases and V by 5 bases; bases with no gene match: 9. Full variable domain (rest looked up from reference TRBV5-1 and TRBJ2-7): KAGVTQTPRYLIKTRGQQVTLSCSPISGHRSVSWYQQTPGQGLQFLFEYFSETQRNKGNFPGRFSGRQFSNSRSEMNVSTLELGDSALYLCASRADREPYEQYFGPGTRLTVT.

This clone was seen only a few times. The CDR3 protein is CAWSLIAGPQDEQFF. The CDR3 nucleotides are TGTGCCTGGAGCCTCATAGCGGGGCCCCAGGATGAGCAGTTCTTC. The J gene is TRBJ2-1, the V gene TRBV30; 8 bases align to TRBD2. The CDR3 totals 15 residues. Trimming at V came to 3 bases and at J to 8 bases, leaving 12 bases not matched to a gene. CDR1 is GTSNPN and CDR2 is SVGIG in the germline V gene (reference sequence).

The V and J genes are TRBV15 and TRBJ1-4; D may be TRBD1 (6 bases). In germline, CDR1 is LNHNV, CDR2 YYDKDF (reference sequence). The CDR3 loop spans 14 amino acids. Trimming stripped 1 base from V and 8 bases from J, with 11 bases between. The CDR3 DNA sequence: TGTGCCACCAGCAGAGGGGGGCGTCCCGAAAAACTGTTTTTT. Translated, it gives CATSRGGRPEKLFF.